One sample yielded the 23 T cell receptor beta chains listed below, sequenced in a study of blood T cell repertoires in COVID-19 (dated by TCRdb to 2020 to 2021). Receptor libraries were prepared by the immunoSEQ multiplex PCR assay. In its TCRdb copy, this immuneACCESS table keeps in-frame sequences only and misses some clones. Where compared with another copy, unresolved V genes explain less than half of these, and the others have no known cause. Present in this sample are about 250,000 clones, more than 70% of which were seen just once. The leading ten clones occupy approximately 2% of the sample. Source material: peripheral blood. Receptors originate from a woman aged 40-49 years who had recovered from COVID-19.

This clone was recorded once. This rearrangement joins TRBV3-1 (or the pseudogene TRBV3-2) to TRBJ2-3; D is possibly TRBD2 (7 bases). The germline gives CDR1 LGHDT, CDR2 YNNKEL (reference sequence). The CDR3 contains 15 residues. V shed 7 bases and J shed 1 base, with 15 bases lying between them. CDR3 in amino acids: CASTKGGAGTDTQYF. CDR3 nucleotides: TGTGCCAGCACTAAAGGGGGGGCGGGCACAGATACGCAGTATTTT.

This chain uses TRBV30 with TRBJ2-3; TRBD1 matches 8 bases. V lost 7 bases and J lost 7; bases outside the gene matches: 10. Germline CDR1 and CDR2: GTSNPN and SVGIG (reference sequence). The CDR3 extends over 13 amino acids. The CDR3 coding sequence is TGTGCCTCCAGACAGGGGAGAGGAAATACGCAGTATTTT. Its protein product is CASRQGRGNTQYF.

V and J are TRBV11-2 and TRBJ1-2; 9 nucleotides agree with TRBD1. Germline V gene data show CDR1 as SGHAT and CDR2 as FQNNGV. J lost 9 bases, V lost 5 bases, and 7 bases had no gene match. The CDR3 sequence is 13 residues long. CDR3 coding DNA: TGTGCCAGCAGCAATGGACAGGGGTTAAGCTACACCTTC. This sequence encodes CASSNGQGLSYTF. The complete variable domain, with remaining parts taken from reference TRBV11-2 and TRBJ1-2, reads EAGVAQSPRYKIIEKRQSVAFWCNPISGHATLYWYQQILGQGPKLLIQFQNNGVVDDSQLPKDRFSAERLKGVDSTLKIQPAKLEDSAVYLCASSNGQGLSYTFGSGTRLTVV.

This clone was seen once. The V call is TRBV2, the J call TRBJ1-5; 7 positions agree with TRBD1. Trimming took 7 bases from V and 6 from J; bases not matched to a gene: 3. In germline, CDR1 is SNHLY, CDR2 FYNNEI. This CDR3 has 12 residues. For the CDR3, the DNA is TGTGCCAGCACCGCAGGGGGTCAGCCCCAGCATTTT. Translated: CASTAGGQPQHF. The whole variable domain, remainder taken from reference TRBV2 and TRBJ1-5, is EPEVTQTPSHQVTQMGQEVILRCVPISNHLYFYWYRQILGQKVEFLVSFYNNEISEKSEIFDDQFSVERPDGSNFTLKIRSTKLEDSAMYFCASTAGGQPQHFGDGTRLSIL.

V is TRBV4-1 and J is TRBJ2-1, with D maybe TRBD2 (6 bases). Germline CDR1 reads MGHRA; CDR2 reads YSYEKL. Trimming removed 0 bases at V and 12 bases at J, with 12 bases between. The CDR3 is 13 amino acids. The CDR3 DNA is TGCGCCAGCAGCCAAGAGGAGGGACGAGGGCAGTTCTTC. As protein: CASSQEEGRGQFF.

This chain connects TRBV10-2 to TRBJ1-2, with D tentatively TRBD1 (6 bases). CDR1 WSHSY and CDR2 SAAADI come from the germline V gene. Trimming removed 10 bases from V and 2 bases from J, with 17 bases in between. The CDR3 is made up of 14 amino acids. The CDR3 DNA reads TGCGCCACTGAGGGCGAAACAGGGAACTATGGCTACACCTTC. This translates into CATEGETGNYGYTF.

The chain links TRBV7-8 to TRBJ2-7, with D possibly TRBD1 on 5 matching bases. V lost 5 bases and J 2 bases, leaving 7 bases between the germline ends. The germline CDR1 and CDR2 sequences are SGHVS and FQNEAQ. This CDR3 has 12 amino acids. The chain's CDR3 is CASSGATYEQYF. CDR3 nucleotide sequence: TGTGCCAGCAGCGGGGCAACCTACGAGCAGTACTTC.

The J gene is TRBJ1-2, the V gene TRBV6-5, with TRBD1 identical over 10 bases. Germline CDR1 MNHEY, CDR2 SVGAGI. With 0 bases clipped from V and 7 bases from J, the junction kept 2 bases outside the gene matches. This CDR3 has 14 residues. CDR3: CASSYSGTGAGYTF. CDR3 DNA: TGTGCCAGCAGTTACTCCGGGACAGGGGCTGGCTACACCTTC.

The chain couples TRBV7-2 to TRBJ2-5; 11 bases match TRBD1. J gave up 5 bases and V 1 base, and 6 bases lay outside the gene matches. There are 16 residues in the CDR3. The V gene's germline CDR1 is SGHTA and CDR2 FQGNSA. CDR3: CASSLDSGQGGETQYF. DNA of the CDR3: TGTGCCAGCAGCTTAGACTCGGGACAGGGGGGCGAGACCCAGTACTTC.

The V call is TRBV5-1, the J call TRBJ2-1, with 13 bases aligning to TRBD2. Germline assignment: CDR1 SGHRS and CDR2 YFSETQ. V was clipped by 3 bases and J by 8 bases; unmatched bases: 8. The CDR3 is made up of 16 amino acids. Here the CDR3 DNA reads TGCGCCAGCAGCTCCGGACTAGCGGGAGTAGGGCATGAGCAGTTCTTC. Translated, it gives CASSSGLAGVGHEQFF.

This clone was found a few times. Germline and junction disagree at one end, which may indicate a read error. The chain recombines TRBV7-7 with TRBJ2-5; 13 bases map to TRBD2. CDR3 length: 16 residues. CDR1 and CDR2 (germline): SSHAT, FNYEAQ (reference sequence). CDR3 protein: CASSSGLAGVLGTQYF. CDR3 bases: TGTGCTAGCAGCTCTGGACTAGCGGGAGTCCTTGGGACCCAGTACTTC.

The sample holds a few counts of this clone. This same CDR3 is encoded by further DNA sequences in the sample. CDR3 coding DNA: TGTGCCAGCAGCGACAGGGGGCGGAATCAGCCCCAGCATTTT. Amino acid sequence: CASSDRGRNQPQHF. The rearrangement links TRBV2 to TRBJ1-5; the match to TRBD1 covers 10 bases. The J segment lost 4 bases and the V segment lost 6 bases, leaving 3 bases of the junction unmatched. From germline, CDR1 is SNHLY and CDR2 FYNNEI. The CDR3 is 14 amino acids.

CDR3 amino acids: CASSLTGTGGHGYTF. The CDR3 bases are TGTGCCAGCAGCCTCACCGGGACAGGGGGTCATGGCTACACCTTC. The chain has TRBV14 and TRBJ1-2; 11 bases match TRBD1. CDR1 SGHDN and CDR2 FVKESK come from the germline V gene. V lost 4 bases, J lost 6 bases, and 7 bases stayed unmatched. The CDR3 totals 15 residues.

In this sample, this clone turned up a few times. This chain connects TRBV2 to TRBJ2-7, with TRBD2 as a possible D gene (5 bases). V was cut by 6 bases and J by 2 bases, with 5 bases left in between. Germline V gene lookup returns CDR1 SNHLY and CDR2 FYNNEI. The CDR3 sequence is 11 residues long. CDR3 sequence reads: CASSGTYEQYF. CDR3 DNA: TGTGCCAGCAGCGGGACCTACGAGCAGTACTTC.

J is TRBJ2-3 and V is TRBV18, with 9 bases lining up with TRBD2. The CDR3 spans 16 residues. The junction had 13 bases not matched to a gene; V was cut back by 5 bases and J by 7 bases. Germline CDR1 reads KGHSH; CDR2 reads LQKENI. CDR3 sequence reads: CASSSPGGRAGNTQYF. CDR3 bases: TGTGCCAGCTCATCTCCCGGCGGGAGGGCCGGAAATACGCAGTATTTT. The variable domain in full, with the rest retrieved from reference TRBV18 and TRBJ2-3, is NAGVMQNPRHLVRRRGQEARLRCSPMKGHSHVYWYRQLPEEGLKFMVYLQKENIIDESGMPKERFSAEFPKEGPSILRIQQVVRGDSAAYFCASSSPGGRAGNTQYFGPGTRLTVL.

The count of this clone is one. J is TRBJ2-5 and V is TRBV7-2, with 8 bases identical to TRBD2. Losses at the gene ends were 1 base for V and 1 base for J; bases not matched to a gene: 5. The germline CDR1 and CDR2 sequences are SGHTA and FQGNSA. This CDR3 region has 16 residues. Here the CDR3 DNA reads TGTGCCAGCAGCTTAGGGCCTCGGGGGGGCCAAGAGACCCAGTACTTC. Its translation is CASSLGPRGGQETQYF.

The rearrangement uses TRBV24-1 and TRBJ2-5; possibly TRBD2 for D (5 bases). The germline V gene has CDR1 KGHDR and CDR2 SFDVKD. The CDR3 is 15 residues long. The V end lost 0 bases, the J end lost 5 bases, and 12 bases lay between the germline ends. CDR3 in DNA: TGTGCCACCAGTGATTTGTGGGGTTCGGGGGAGACCCAGTACTTC. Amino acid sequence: CATSDLWGSGETQYF.

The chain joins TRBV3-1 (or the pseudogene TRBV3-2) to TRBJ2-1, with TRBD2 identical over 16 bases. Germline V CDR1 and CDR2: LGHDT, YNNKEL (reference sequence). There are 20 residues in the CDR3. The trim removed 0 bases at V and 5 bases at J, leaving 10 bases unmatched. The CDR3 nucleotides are TGTGCCAGCAGCCAAGAGCGTGGGACTAGCGGGAGGGCGGGAAACAATGAGCAGTTCTTC. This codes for CASSQERGTSGRAGNNEQFF.

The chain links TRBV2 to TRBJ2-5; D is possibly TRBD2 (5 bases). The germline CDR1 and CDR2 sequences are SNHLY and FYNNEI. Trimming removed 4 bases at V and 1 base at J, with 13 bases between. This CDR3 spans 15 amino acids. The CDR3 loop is CASSVTRVSQETQYF. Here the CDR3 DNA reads TGTGCCAGCAGTGTTACGAGGGTATCCCAAGAGACCCAGTACTTC.

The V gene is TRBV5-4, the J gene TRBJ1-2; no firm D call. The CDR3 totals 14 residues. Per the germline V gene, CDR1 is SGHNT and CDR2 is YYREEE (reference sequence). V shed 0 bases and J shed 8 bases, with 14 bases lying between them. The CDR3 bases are TGTGCCAGCAGCTTGGGGCAGGTGGTTGAAGGCTACACCTTC. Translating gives CASSLGQVVEGYTF.

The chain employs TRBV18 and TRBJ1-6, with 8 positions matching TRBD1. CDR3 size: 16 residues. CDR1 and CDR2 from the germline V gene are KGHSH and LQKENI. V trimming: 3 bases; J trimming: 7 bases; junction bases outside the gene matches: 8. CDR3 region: CASSPARTGRNSPLHF. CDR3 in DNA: TGTGCCAGCTCACCCGCCAGGACAGGGCGAAATTCACCCCTCCACTTT.

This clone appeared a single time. For the CDR3, the DNA is TGTGCCAGCAGCGCGGGGGGGCCAAGCACAGATACGCAGTATTTT. Translation gives CASSAGGPSTDTQYF. The rearrangement uses TRBV5-4 and TRBJ2-3, with 9 bases identical to TRBD2. V was pared by 4 bases and J by 0 bases, with 3 bases of the junction left unmatched. The V gene's germline CDR1 is SGHNT and CDR2 YYREEE (reference sequence). This CDR3 comprises 15 residues. The complete variable domain, with remaining parts taken from reference TRBV5-4 and TRBJ2-3, reads ETGVTQSPTHLIKTRGQQVTLRCSSQSGHNTVSWYQQALGQGPQFIFQYYREEENGRGNFPPRFSGLQFPNYSSELNVNALELDDSALYLCASSAGGPSTDTQYFGPGTRLTVL.

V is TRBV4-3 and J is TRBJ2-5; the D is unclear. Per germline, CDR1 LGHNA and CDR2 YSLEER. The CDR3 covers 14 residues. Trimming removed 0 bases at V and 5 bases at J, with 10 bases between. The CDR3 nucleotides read TGCGCCAGCAGCCAAGATCTTCGTCCGGAGACCCAGTACTTC. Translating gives CASSQDLRPETQYF.